This TCR beta chain was sequenced during a study of blood T cell repertoires in COVID-19. As for the study in general: There were acute and convalescent COVID-19 samples, and they came from the United States, Italy and Spain.

CDR3 length: 13 amino acids. The germline gives CDR1 LNHDA, CDR2 SQIVND (reference sequence). V was trimmed by 5 bases and J by 3 bases, leaving 10 bases between them. Clones were sequenced by immunoSEQ multiplex PCR, and TCRdb holds only the in-frame ones, with some missing. The sample consists of about 120,000 clones, roughly 90% of them appearing once. Sequencing used peripheral blood. V usage is TRBV19 and J usage is TRBJ1-1; D is ambiguous. This receptor was taken from a man aged 60 to 69 with COVID-19, enrolled during active disease. CDR3 region: CASSYTAYTEAFF. CDR3 coding DNA: TGTGCCAGTAGTTACACAGCTTACACTGAAGCTTTCTTT.